A selection of T cell receptor beta chains follows, all from one sample in a study of blood T cell repertoires in COVID-19. The table came from immunoSEQ multiplex PCR; TCRdb's copy has only in-frame clones and leaves some out. The data show tens of thousands of clones, 84% seen once. The sample consisted of peripheral blood. These receptors were collected from a man aged 55 to 70 with acute or convalescent COVID-19. Both conserved end residues are part of each CDR3. A D gene is named only where the DNA matches it firmly. The size entry is marked missing in some rows and otherwise reads once, few, many or a size class.

cdr3_aa: CATSERNEQFF; cdr3_nt: TGTGCCACCTCGGAGAGAAATGAGCAGTTCTTC; j_call: TRBJ2-1; clone_size: NA; d_call: NA; v_call: TRBV24-1
cdr3_aa: CASSSGQGASSNYGYTF; cdr3_nt: TGTGCCAGCTCATCAGGACAGGGGGCTTCATCTAACTATGGCTACACCTTC; j_call: TRBJ1-2; clone_size: NA; d_call: TRBD1; v_call: TRBV18
cdr3_aa: CASSRLDPISGAIKETQYF; cdr3_nt: TGCGCCAGCAGCCGCCTAGACCCTATAAGCGGGGCCATAAAAGAGACCCAGTACTTC; j_call: TRBJ2-5; clone_size: NA; d_call: TRBD2; v_call: TRBV4-1
cdr3_aa: CASGSPGQTSRNTIYF; cdr3_nt: TGTGCCAGCGGTTCGCCGGGTCAGACCTCGCGAAACACCATATATTTT; j_call: TRBJ1-3; clone_size: NA; d_call: NA; v_call: TRBV7-9
cdr3_aa: CASSFNWADTQYF; cdr3_nt: TGTGCCAGCAGTTTCAACTGGGCGGATACGCAGTATTTT; j_call: TRBJ2-3; clone_size: once; d_call: NA; v_call: TRBV28
cdr3_aa: CASSPGLPLLSTDTQYF; cdr3_nt: TGTGCCAGCTCACCGGGACTACCCTTACTTAGCACAGATACGCAGTATTTT; j_call: TRBJ2-3; clone_size: once; d_call: TRBD2; v_call: TRBV18
cdr3_aa: CASRTDNEKLFF; cdr3_nt: TGTGCCAGCAGGACAGATAATGAAAAACTGTTTTTT; j_call: TRBJ1-4; clone_size: NA; d_call: NA; v_call: TRBV28
cdr3_aa: CASRPGQNNEQFF; cdr3_nt: TGTGCCAGTAGACCGGGACAGAACAATGAGCAGTTCTTC; j_call: TRBJ2-1; clone_size: NA; d_call: TRBD1; v_call: TRBV19
cdr3_aa: CASSARDTPTRVYGYTF; cdr3_nt: TGTGCCAGCAGCGCCCGGGACACCCCTACAAGAGTCTATGGCTACACCTTC; j_call: TRBJ1-2; clone_size: NA; d_call: NA; v_call: TRBV5-8
cdr3_aa: CAWSAVQTEAFF; cdr3_nt: TGTGCCTGGAGTGCGGTGCAAACTGAAGCTTTCTTT; j_call: TRBJ1-1; clone_size: NA; d_call: NA; v_call: TRBV30
cdr3_aa: CASSWGTGGNEKLFF; cdr3_nt: TGTGCCAGCAGCTGGGGGACAGGGGGGAATGAAAAACTGTTTTTT; j_call: TRBJ1-4; clone_size: NA; d_call: TRBD1; v_call: TRBV5-6
cdr3_aa: CASSLNTGILGYTF; cdr3_nt: TGTGCCAGCAGCTTAAACACCGGGATCCTGGGCTACACCTTC; j_call: TRBJ1-2; clone_size: NA; d_call: NA; v_call: TRBV7-2
cdr3_aa: CASSQVLEYEQYF; cdr3_nt: TGTGCCAGCAGCCAAGTCCTCGAGTACGAGCAGTACTTC; j_call: TRBJ2-7; clone_size: NA; d_call: NA; v_call: TRBV4-2
cdr3_aa: CASSSGQGFNEQFF; cdr3_nt: TGTGCCAGCAGTTCGGGACAGGGTTTTAATGAGCAGTTCTTC; j_call: TRBJ2-1; clone_size: once; d_call: TRBD1; v_call: TRBV7-3
cdr3_aa: CASRGIQDSGDYGYTF; cdr3_nt: TGTGCCAGTAGGGGAATCCAAGATAGCGGGGACTATGGCTACACCTTC; j_call: TRBJ1-2; clone_size: few; d_call: NA; v_call: TRBV19
cdr3_aa: CASSVPPGQAPLF; cdr3_nt: TGTGCCAGCAGCGTTCCCCCGGGACAGGCCCCGCTTTTC; j_call: TRBJ1-2; clone_size: NA; d_call: TRBD1; v_call: TRBV9